This record looks at one T cell receptor (beta chain) sequence and its context. Clones were read by immunoSEQ multiplex PCR, and TCRdb kept only the in-frame ones, dropping some. The sample lists around 140,000 clones; over 70% were seen once. The data originate from a study of blood T cell repertoires in COVID-19. The TCR sequence derives from a woman in her fifties or sixties with acute or convalescent COVID-19. The sample consisted of peripheral blood.

CDR3 amino acids: CASTPGTSGYNEQFF. CDR3 in DNA: TGCGCCAGCACTCCCGGGACTAGCGGATACAATGAGCAGTTCTTC. This chain connects TRBV10-1 to TRBJ2-1; 11 nucleotides align to TRBD2. Trimming at V came to 7 bases and at J to 4 bases, leaving 6 bases not matched to a gene. The CDR3 extends over 15 amino acids. Germline loops: CDR1 WNHNN, CDR2 SYGVQD (reference sequence).